This passage covers 16 T cell receptor beta chains from one sample sequenced in a study of blood T cell repertoires in COVID-19. Sequencing used immunoSEQ multiplex PCR; TCRdb keeps in-frame clones, though not all of them. The repertoire holds about 410,000 clones, with approximately 91% as singletons. Specimen: peripheral blood. These receptors all stem from a woman aged 35 to 49 with COVID-19, enrolled during active disease.

Many counts were recorded for this clone. This chain links TRBV4-1 with TRBJ1-3, with D possibly matching TRBD1 (6 bases). Germline V gene lookup returns CDR1 MGHRA and CDR2 YSYEKL. The ends were cut back, 0 bases at V and 0 bases at J, with 15 bases in the middle. The CDR3 is made up of 18 amino acids. CDR3 DNA: TGCGCCAGCAGCCAAGAGAGAAGATCCAGGGGCTCTGGAAACACCATATATTTT. Translated, it gives CASSQERRSRGSGNTIYF.

The chain employs TRBV7-8 and TRBJ1-2; D might be TRBD1 (6 bases). The germline CDR1 and CDR2 sequences are SGHVS and FQNEAQ. This CDR3 is built from 14 residues. V shed 4 bases and J shed 4 bases, with 13 bases lying between them. CDR3 sequence reads: CASSWGGQSYGYTF. CDR3 nucleotides: TGTGCCAGCAGCTGGGGCGGACAGAGCTATGGCTACACCTTC.

CDR3 sequence reads: CASSYSRTSGGWGETQYF. In nucleotides, the CDR3 is TGTGCCAGCAGTTACTCGCGGACTAGCGGAGGCTGGGGCGAGACCCAGTACTTC. The genes are TRBV6-2 or TRBV6-3 and TRBJ2-5; 10 bases align to TRBD2. With 0 bases clipped from V and 5 bases from J, the junction kept 12 bases outside the gene matches. Germline-derived CDR1 and CDR2 are MNHEY and SVGEGT. The CDR3 runs 18 residues.

The chain combines TRBV5-1 with TRBJ1-1; D is possibly TRBD1 (6 bases). Trimming stripped 4 bases from V and 1 base from J, with 11 bases between. Germline loops: CDR1 SGHRS, CDR2 YFSETQ. The CDR3 has 14 amino acids. CDR3 protein: CASSPGTPNTEAFF. The CDR3 DNA reads TGCGCCAGCAGCCCCGGGACACCGAACACTGAAGCTTTCTTT.

The gene calls are TRBV5-1 and TRBJ2-7; TRBD1 is a possible D gene (6 bases). V was clipped by 5 bases and J by 4 bases, with 10 bases between them. The CDR3 runs to 12 residues. Germline-derived CDR1 and CDR2 are SGHRS and YFSETQ. Written as DNA, the CDR3 is TGCGCCAGCAGGGGTGGACAGTACGAGCAGTACTTC. This codes for CASRGGQYEQYF.

The genes are TRBV15 and TRBJ2-3; unclear D gene. V lost 0 bases, J lost 6 bases, and 16 bases lay in between. Germline values: CDR1 LNHNV, CDR2 YYDKDF (reference sequence). The CDR3 runs 16 residues. Here the CDR3 DNA reads TGTGCCACCAGCAGAGACCGTAGCTTGGGTCGGGATACGCAGTATTTT. It yields the protein CATSRDRSLGRDTQYF.

CDR3: CASSLRGDSNQPQHF. The CDR3 nucleotides are TGTGCCAGCAGCTTGCGGGGGGATAGCAATCAGCCCCAGCATTTT. The chain couples TRBV5-5 to TRBJ1-5; TRBD1 is a possible D gene (5 bases). Germline V gene sequence: CDR1 SGHKS, CDR2 YYEKEE (reference sequence). The CDR3 has 15 amino acids. Trimming took off 1 base at V and 0 bases at J, with 8 bases between the two ends.

V is TRBV19 and J is TRBJ1-2; 10 nucleotides align to TRBD1. The V segment lost 5 bases and the J segment 7 bases; nucleotides outside the gene matches: 7. There are 14 residues in the CDR3. Germline CDR1 and CDR2: LNHDA and SQIVND (reference sequence). Here the CDR3 DNA reads TGTGCCAGTAGTCCTCAGGGACAGGGGATTGGCTACACCTTC. Encoded protein: CASSPQGQGIGYTF.

The chain employs TRBV9 and TRBJ2-2; TRBD1 matches at 8 bases. CDR1 is SGDLS, CDR2 YYNGEE, per germline. This CDR3 is built from 14 residues. J gave up 6 bases and V 4 bases, and 5 bases lay outside the gene matches. The CDR3, as DNA: TGTGCCAGCAGCATCCGACAGGGGTCCGGGGAGCTGTTTTTT. Translation gives CASSIRQGSGELFF.

V usage is TRBV27 and J usage is TRBJ1-1, with 10 bases identical to TRBD1. Unmatched junction bases numbered 11, after V lost 5 bases and J lost 5 bases. The CDR3 consists of 16 residues. CDR1 and CDR2 from the germline V gene are MNHEY and SMNVEV (reference sequence). CDR3 in amino acids: CASSPRRQGAETEAFF. DNA of the CDR3: TGTGCCAGCAGTCCACGACGACAGGGGGCTGAGACTGAAGCTTTCTTT.

The CDR3 loop is CASSWDLGAEAFF. Here the CDR3 DNA reads TGTGCCAGCAGCTGGGACTTAGGGGCTGAAGCTTTCTTT. The V call is TRBV5-5, the J call TRBJ1-1; D perhaps matches TRBD1 (5 bases). The germline V gene encodes CDR1 SGHKS and CDR2 YYEKEE (reference sequence). Trimming left V 3 bases short and J 6 bases short, with 12 bases between. CDR3 length: 13 residues.

The chain combines TRBV9 with TRBJ1-1; D not certain. Trimming left V 0 bases short and J 5 bases short, with 14 bases between. The CDR3 sequence is 15 residues long. Germline V gene sequence: CDR1 SGDLS, CDR2 YYNGEE. As DNA, the CDR3 is TGTGCCAGCAGCGTAGGAGTACGGATGGAGACTGAAGCTTTCTTT. It yields the protein CASSVGVRMETEAFF.

This clone has a handful of counts. This sequence joins TRBV5-6 and TRBJ2-7; no clear D. From germline, CDR1 is SGHDT and CDR2 YYEEEE. This CDR3 is built from 11 residues. The V end lost 0 bases, the J end lost 9 bases, and 7 bases lay between the germline ends. The CDR3 sequence is CASSLGAGQYF. CDR3 nucleotides: TGTGCCAGCAGCTTGGGGGCAGGGCAGTACTTC.

This chain connects TRBV10-3 to TRBJ2-7; D ambiguous. The germline V gene has CDR1 ENHRY and CDR2 SYGVKD. The CDR3 runs to 11 residues. The V and J ends lost 3 bases and 4 bases respectively, with 4 bases between them. The CDR3 nucleotides are TGTGCCATCAGTGAACTGTACGAGCAGTACTTC. Protein product: CAISELYEQYF.

The chain uses TRBV10-3 and TRBJ2-5, with D possibly TRBD2 on 5 matching bases. CDR3 length equals 14 residues. The germline V gene encodes CDR1 ENHRY and CDR2 SYGVKD. V was shortened by 6 bases and J by 5 bases, with 16 bases between the two germline ends. The CDR3 is CAIRFRGSGETQYF. The DNA of the CDR3 is TGTGCCATCAGGTTTCGGGGTTCGGGGGAGACCCAGTACTTC.

Of note for this clone: Other DNA sequences within the sample encode an identical CDR3. The chain uses TRBV27 and TRBJ2-2; 11 nucleotides line up with TRBD2. The V segment lost 5 bases and the J segment 2 bases; nucleotides outside the gene matches: 1. This CDR3 region has 15 residues. Germline CDR1 MNHEY, CDR2 SMNVEV (reference sequence). CDR3 DNA: TGTGCCAGCAGTCTAGCGGGAGGAAACACCGGGGAGCTGTTTTTT. Translating it yields CASSLAGGNTGELFF.